The source of this T cell receptor (beta chain) is a study of cytomegalovirus exposure and HLA in healthy donors. As to this clone: Its antigen is not known.

Libraries were prepared by immunoSEQ multiplex PCR; TCRdb keeps only in-frame clonotypes and omits some of them. The sample records under 150,000 clones, about 86% being singletons. Findings and limits, study-wide: TCR beta chains numbering more than 150 were designated cytomegalovirus-associated. As was reported, the classifier diagnosed cytomegalovirus status with high specificity and sensitivity. First-cohort TCR clusters tended to co-occur in the roughly 130 validation repertoires, a later analysis found.

The study drew the donors from its roughly 110-subject validation cohort, separate from the roughly 700-subject first cohort. The CDR3 runs to 15 residues. The chain employs TRBV21-1 and TRBJ2-7; the table's D call, TRBD2, has no DNA check behind it. TRBV21-1 counts as a pseudogene. Sequencing was done on a sample of PBMCs. The TCR sequence derives from a woman in her late teens or twenties in good health and CMV-seropositive. The DNA of the CDR3 is TGTGCCAGCAGCAAAGCAATCAATCGGGGATACGAGCAGTACTTC. This gives the protein CASSKAINRGYEQYF.